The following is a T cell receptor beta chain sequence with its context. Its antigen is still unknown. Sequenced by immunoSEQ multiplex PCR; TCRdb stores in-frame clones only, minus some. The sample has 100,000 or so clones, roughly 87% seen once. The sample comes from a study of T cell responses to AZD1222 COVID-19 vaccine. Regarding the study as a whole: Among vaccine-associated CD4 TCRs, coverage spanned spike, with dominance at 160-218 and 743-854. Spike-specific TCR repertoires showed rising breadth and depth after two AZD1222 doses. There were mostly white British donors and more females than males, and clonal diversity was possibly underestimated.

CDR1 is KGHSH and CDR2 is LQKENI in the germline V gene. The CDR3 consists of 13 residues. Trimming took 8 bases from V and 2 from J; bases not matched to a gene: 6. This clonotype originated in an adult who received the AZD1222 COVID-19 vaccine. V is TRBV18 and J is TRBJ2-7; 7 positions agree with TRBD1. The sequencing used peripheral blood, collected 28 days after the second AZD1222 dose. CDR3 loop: CASAPGQTYEQYF. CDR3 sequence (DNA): TGTGCCAGCGCCCCGGGACAGACCTACGAGCAGTACTTC.